This T cell receptor beta chain was profiled in a study of technical replicates of blood from several donors (dated by TCRdb to the late 2010s). Details on this clone: Its specific antigen is unknown. No much larger clone exists at a distance of one base, and base qualities are not known.

Here V drops 2 bases and J drops 5 bases, and the junction holds 9 bases not matched to any gene. CDR1 SGHKS and CDR2 YYEKEE were looked up in the germline V gene (reference sequence). From the cysteine through the phenylalanine, the CDR3 covers 15 amino acids. Of the read, only the CDR3 DNA is kept; its 45 bases are in frame from base 1. The library was prepared using the immunoSEQ multiplex PCR assay. Here the immuneACCESS table is served through TCRdb, limited to in-frame sequences with V and J called. Missing clones are a known gap in these copies; in checked studies unresolved V genes cover under half, and the rest lacks a known reason. The sample table holds 70,000 or so clones, of which 88% were seen once. The ten biggest clones cover 4% to 5% of the sample.

The chain couples TRBV5-5 to TRBJ1-2, and 7 junction bases match TRBD1. This sequence originates from a human donor in good health. Some clones in this sample may be carry-over from other donors' samples. The sample consisted of PBMCs. The CDR3 reads as follows: CASSLTGVGWYGYTF. The DNA sequence follows: TGTGCCAGCAGCTTAACAGGGGTGGGTTGGTATGGCTACACCTTC.